This TCR beta chain was recorded in a study of OX40 agonist ivuxolimab in advanced cancers. Sequenced by immunoSEQ multiplex PCR; TCRdb stores in-frame clones only, minus some. The table records about 88,000 clones, 85% to 90% of them present only once. People who had autoimmune disease history or systemic immunosuppression were excluded. The V end was cut by 0 bases, the J end by 4 bases, with 19 bases between. Germline-derived CDR1 and CDR2 are GTSNPN and SVGIG (reference sequence). The CDR3 is 18 residues long. This chain connects TRBV30 to TRBJ1-6; D uncertain. The clonotype was recovered from an adult with an advanced solid tumor such as melanoma, head and neck, liver or kidney cancer. This sample comprised CD4+ or CD8+ T cells sorted from blood, obtained in a trial of the OX40 agonist ivuxolimab. CDR3 protein: CAWSVNEAMEGYNSPLHF. CDR3 DNA: TGTGCCTGGAGTGTAAATGAGGCAATGGAGGGATATAATTCACCCCTCCACTTT.